A selection of T cell receptor beta chains follows, all from one sample in a study of control samples from healthy donors and cancer patients. Sequencing was performed with immunoSEQ multiplex PCR; in TCRdb, only in-frame clones are kept and a portion is missing. The data hold over 150,000 clones, with 85% to 95% observed a single time. Sequencing used blood. These receptors all come from a man aged 40-50 years in good health. CDR3s include the opening cysteine and the closing phenylalanine or tryptophan. A D gene is named only where the DNA matches it firmly. Not all rows give a size; the values are once, few, many and, for expanded clones, a class.

j_call v_call clone_size d_call cdr3_aa cdr3_nt
TRBJ1-1 TRBV3-1/TRBV3-2 - TRBD1 CASSRNRGNPEAFF TGTGCCAGCAGCCGCAACAGGGGCAACCCTGAAGCTTTCTTT
TRBJ1-4 TRBV4-3 - TRBD1 CASSLSGTGNEKLFF TGCGCCAGCAGCCTTTCCGGGACAGGAAATGAAAAACTGTTTTTT
TRBJ2-3 TRBV7-9 - - CASSHDRAARPFDTQYF TGTGCCAGCAGCCATGACCGGGCGGCTAGACCGTTTGATACGCAGTATTTT
TRBJ2-1 TRBV6-1 few - CASSEDLGPFNLFF TGTGCCAGCAGTGAAGATCTGGGACCCTTTAACCTGTTCTTC
TRBJ1-2 TRBV3-1/TRBV3-2 - - CASSQEYWQNYGYTF TGTGCCAGCAGCCAAGAGTACTGGCAGAACTATGGCTACACCTTC
TRBJ2-3 TRBV7-9 - - CASSFLADTQYF TGTGCCAGCAGCTTCCTAGCGGATACGCAGTATTTT
TRBJ2-1 TRBV24-1 - TRBD1 CATSDPRDRAYNEQFF TGTGCCACCAGTGATCCCCGGGACAGGGCGTACAATGAGCAGTTCTTC
TRBJ1-1 TRBV7-9 - - CASSATGDGRLNTEAFF TGTGCCAGCAGCGCAACAGGAGACGGCCGGTTGAACACTGAAGCTTTCTTT
TRBJ1-3 TRBV6-5 - - CASNPTVYSGNTIYF TGTGCCAGCAACCCGACAGTTTACTCTGGAAACACCATATATTTT
TRBJ1-1 TRBV2 - - CASKAAWNTEAFF TGTGCCAGCAAAGCAGCCTGGAACACTGAAGCTTTCTTT
TRBJ2-3 TRBV7-3 - - CASSLGGIGTDTQYF TGTGCCAGCAGCTTAGGGGGAATTGGCACAGATACGCAGTATTTT
TRBJ2-7 TRBV28 - - CASSRRYEQYF TGTGCCAGCAGCCGCAGGTACGAGCAGTACTTC
TRBJ1-1 TRBV30 - - CAWSLTGNTEAFF TGTGCCTGGAGCCTGACAGGGAACACTGAAGCTTTCTTT
TRBJ1-1 TRBV4-1 - - CASSPPGDTEAFF TGCGCCAGCAGCCCCCCGGGCGACACTGAAGCTTTCTTT
TRBJ1-2 TRBV5-8 - - CASSLPPANYGYTF TGTGCCAGCAGCCTACCTCCGGCTAACTATGGCTACACCTTC
TRBJ1-5 TRBV6-8 - - CASRDRVNQPQHF TGTGCCAGCAGGGACAGAGTCAATCAGCCCCAGCATTTT
TRBJ2-7 TRBV25-1 - TRBD1 CASRDRETYEQYF TGTGCCAGCAGGGACAGGGAGACCTACGAGCAGTACTTC
TRBJ2-2 TRBV5-1 - - CASSRDSVSMNTGELFF TGCGCCAGCAGCCGGGACTCCGTGAGTATGAACACCGGGGAGCTGTTTTTT
TRBJ1-2 TRBV5-6 - - CASSPGLGIYGYTF TGTGCCAGCAGCCCCGGGCTAGGGATCTATGGCTACACCTTC
TRBJ2-2 TRBV9 - - CASSVDHPNGELFF TGTGCCAGCAGCGTAGATCACCCCAACGGGGAGCTGTTTTTT
TRBJ1-3 TRBV6-2/TRBV6-3 - - CASSRDSHSGNTIYF TGTGCCAGCAGCCGTGACAGCCACTCTGGAAACACCATATATTTT
TRBJ1-3 TRBV19 - - CASSPMTGRPNSGNTIYF TGTGCCAGTAGCCCCATGACCGGCCGGCCCAACTCTGGAAACACCATATATTTT
TRBJ1-1 TRBV19 - - CASSLMGDTEAFF TGTGCCAGTAGTCTTATGGGGGACACTGAAGCTTTCTTT
TRBJ1-2 TRBV29-1 - TRBD1 CSVLDRGDYGYTF TGCAGCGTTCTGGACAGGGGGGACTATGGCTACACCTTC
TRBJ1-3 TRBV3-1/TRBV3-2 - - CASSQAGTGNTIYF TGTGCCAGCAGCCAAGCCGGGACAGGAAACACCATATATTTT
TRBJ2-4 TRBV5-6 - - CASSSVIRNIQYF TGTGCCAGCAGCTCCGTAATTCGAAACATTCAGTACTTC
TRBJ2-1 TRBV5-1 - TRBD1 CASRTGNNEQFF TGCGCCAGCCGGACAGGGAACAATGAGCAGTTCTTC
TRBJ2-2 TRBV5-1 - - CASSLVPTGELFF TGCGCCAGCAGCTTGGTACCGACTGGGGAGCTGTTTTTT
TRBJ1-1 TRBV29-1 - - CSVEDNQSEAFF TGCAGCGTTGAAGACAACCAGTCCGAAGCTTTCTTT
TRBJ1-1 TRBV7-9 - - CASSLGRSNTEAFF TGTGCCAGCAGCTTAGGCAGGTCGAACACTGAAGCTTTCTTT
TRBJ2-2 TRBV9 - - CASSALSGVNTGELFF TGTGCCAGCAGCGCGTTGTCAGGGGTCAACACCGGGGAGCTGTTTTTT
TRBJ1-4 TRBV7-9 - - CASSLVPARATNEKLFF TGTGCCAGCAGCTTAGTCCCGGCACGGGCGACTAATGAAAAACTGTTTTTT
TRBJ2-6 TRBV7-9 - - CASSLIRGTGANVLTF TGTGCCAGCAGCTTAATCAGGGGAACTGGGGCCAACGTCCTGACTTTC
TRBJ2-1 TRBV7-9 - - CASTKRGDSNNEQFF TGTGCCAGCACCAAGAGGGGGGACTCGAACAATGAGCAGTTCTTC
TRBJ1-1 TRBV5-1 - - CASSLEAGANTEAFF TGCGCCAGCAGCTTGGAGGCGGGGGCCAACACTGAAGCTTTCTTT
TRBJ1-4 TRBV6-1 - TRBD1 CASSETGEEKLFF TGTGCCAGCAGTGAAACAGGGGAAGAAAAACTGTTTTTT
TRBJ2-3 TRBV7-6 - TRBD2 CASSLELAGADTQYF TGTGCCAGCAGCTTAGAACTAGCGGGGGCAGATACGCAGTATTTT
TRBJ1-3 TRBV9 - TRBD1 CASSGQVSGNTIYF TGTGCCAGCAGTGGACAGGTTTCTGGAAACACCATATATTTT
TRBJ1-2 TRBV9 - - CAGSPRQDYGYTF TGTGCCGGCAGCCCCCGACAGGACTATGGCTACACCTTC
TRBJ1-2 TRBV6-1 - TRBD1 CASSEVIGGRYGYTF TGTGCCAGCAGTGAAGTAATAGGGGGCAGGTATGGCTACACCTTC
TRBJ1-1 TRBV29-1 - - CSVEWENTEAFF TGCAGCGTTGAGTGGGAGAACACTGAAGCTTTCTTT
TRBJ1-5 TRBV6-1 - - CASSEVGGTGQPQHF TGTGCCAGCAGTGAAGTCGGGGGAACGGGGCAGCCCCAGCATTTT
TRBJ2-1 TRBV11-3 - - CASSLKENNEQFF TGTGCCAGCAGCTTAAAAGAGAACAATGAGCAGTTCTTC
TRBJ1-4 TRBV30 - - CAWSGAEREKLFF TGTGCCTGGAGTGGAGCCGAGCGGGAAAAACTGTTTTTT
TRBJ1-1 TRBV4-1 - - CASSQAEGRTEAFF TGCGCCAGCAGCCAAGCAGAGGGTCGCACTGAAGCTTTCTTT
TRBJ1-1 TRBV30 - - CASSGGGRGEAFF TGTGCCTCGTCCGGGGGGGGGAGAGGAGAAGCTTTCTTT
TRBJ1-5 TRBV5-6 - - CASSLNPYDQPQHF TGTGCCAGCAGCTTAAACCCTTACGATCAGCCCCAGCATTTT
TRBJ2-1 TRBV30 - - CAWSVGLASREQFF TGTGCCTGGAGTGTTGGGCTAGCGTCGAGAGAGCAGTTCTTC
TRBJ2-5 TRBV10-1 - - CASRLMGHRYTKETQYF TGCGCCAGCAGATTAATGGGACATCGATACACAAAGGAGACCCAGTACTTC
TRBJ2-7 TRBV10-2 - - CASSLPGPYYEQYF TGCGCCAGCAGCCTTCCGGGCCCATACTACGAGCAGTACTTC
TRBJ1-5 TRBV19 - - CASGGEFGNQPQHF TGTGCCAGTGGGGGGGAGTTTGGCAATCAGCCCCAGCATTTT
TRBJ1-2 TRBV18 - TRBD1 CASSPVPPTGGTYGYTF TGTGCCAGCTCACCGGTACCGCCGACAGGGGGAACCTATGGCTACACCTTC
TRBJ1-1 TRBV5-6 - - CASSFRALGPTEAFF TGTGCCAGCAGCTTTAGGGCCTTAGGGCCGACTGAAGCTTTCTTT
TRBJ2-1 TRBV7-9 - - CASSFRDWNEQFF TGTGCCAGCAGCTTCCGGGATTGGAATGAGCAGTTCTTC
TRBJ2-1 TRBV7-2 - TRBD2 CASSSSSGGHNEQFF TGTGCCAGCAGCTCCTCTAGCGGGGGGCACAATGAGCAGTTCTTC
TRBJ1-1 TRBV18 - - CASSPGENTEAFF TGTGCCAGCTCACCAGGGGAGAACACTGAAGCTTTCTTT
TRBJ2-1 TRBV5-1 - TRBD2 CASSLVSGGSYNEQFF TGCGCCAGCAGCTTGGTAAGCGGGGGCTCCTACAATGAGCAGTTCTTC